What follows are 16 T cell receptor beta chains derived from one specimen sequenced in a study of blood T cell repertoires in COVID-19. Data came from immunoSEQ multiplex PCR; TCRdb stores just in-frame clones and leaves some out. The sample holds some 250,000 clones, about 80% seen once. The sequencing input was peripheral blood. These receptors were obtained from a man aged 45-60 years with active or convalescent COVID-19.

The rearrangement links TRBV3-1 (or the pseudogene TRBV3-2) to TRBJ1-1; D is possibly TRBD1 (5 bases). In germline, CDR1 is LGHDT, CDR2 YNNKEL (reference sequence). The length of the CDR3 is 14 residues. Trimming took 1 base from V and 3 from J, leaving 9 bases between them. The CDR3 DNA follows: TGTGCCAGCAGCCAAGTCGGGGGGGACACTGAAGCTTTCTTT. Translated, it gives CASSQVGGDTEAFF.

V gene TRBV7-9 combines with J gene TRBJ1-6; the D is unclear. Trimming pared 5 bases from V and 7 bases from J, leaving 6 bases between. The CDR3 is made up of 12 amino acids. Germline CDR1 is SEHNR and CDR2 is FQNEAQ (reference sequence). CDR3 region: CASSPQNSPLHF. CDR3 DNA: TGTGCCAGCAGCCCACAGAATTCACCCCTCCACTTT.

The J gene is TRBJ2-3, the V gene TRBV29-1; a possible D gene is TRBD1 (5 bases). Germline V gene data show CDR1 as SQVTM and CDR2 as ANQGSEA. Trimming removed 3 bases from V and 6 bases from J, with 13 bases in between. The CDR3 is 13 residues long. The CDR3 nucleotides read TGCAGCGTTGAGGTGTTAGCAGGGGATACGCAGTATTTT. This codes for CSVEVLAGDTQYF.

This clone was counted at least ten times. V is TRBV5-4 and J is TRBJ1-1, with 8 positions matching TRBD1. The trim removed 2 bases at V and 6 bases at J, leaving 6 bases unmatched. The germline V gene encodes CDR1 SGHNT and CDR2 YYREEE (reference sequence). This CDR3 region has 14 residues. Here the CDR3 reads CASSFPGQGSEAFF. For the CDR3, the DNA is TGTGCCAGCAGCTTTCCCGGACAGGGCTCTGAAGCTTTCTTT.

This clone has only a few counts. The V call is TRBV12-3 or TRBV12-4, the J call TRBJ1-1; a possible D gene is TRBD1 (5 bases). The CDR3 has 11 amino acids. Trimming pared 4 bases from V and 8 bases from J, leaving 8 bases between. CDR3 nucleotides: TGTGCCAGCAGTTCACGACAGGAAGCTTTCTTT. Translating gives CASSSRQEAFF.

The chain couples TRBV15 to TRBJ2-1; 10 bases agree with TRBD2. The germline CDR1 and CDR2 sequences are LNHNV and YYDKDF (reference sequence). V lost 3 bases and J lost 3; bases outside the gene matches: 8. There are 17 residues in the CDR3. The CDR3 DNA reads as TGTGCCACCAGCAGCATACCACTAGCGGGGATCTACAATGAGCAGTTCTTC. This translates into CATSSIPLAGIYNEQFF.

The V and J genes are TRBV18 and TRBJ2-1; 10 positions agree with TRBD1. Germline CDR1 reads KGHSH; CDR2 reads LQKENI. This CDR3 region has 18 residues. V shed 1 base and J 8 bases; nucleotides not matched to a gene: 14. CDR3 DNA sequence: TGTGCCAGCTCACCACGGTTAATCGGGACAGGGGATTTCGATGAGCAGTTCTTC. Protein sequence: CASSPRLIGTGDFDEQFF.

This chain joins TRBV6-5 and TRBJ1-5; D ambiguous. The CDR3 loop spans 13 amino acids. The V gene's germline CDR1 is MNHEY and CDR2 SVGAGI. Trimming removed 6 bases from V and 4 bases from J, with 10 bases in between. CDR3 DNA sequence: TGTGCCAGCAGCCAGGAAGGAAATCAGCCCCAGCATTTT. This codes for CASSQEGNQPQHF.

This clone was seen a single time. V gene TRBV5-1 combines with J gene TRBJ2-5; 7 bases match TRBD2. J was trimmed by 4 bases and V by 0 bases; bases with no gene match: 6. The CDR3 extends over 15 amino acids. Germline V gene lookup returns CDR1 SGHRS and CDR2 YFSETQ. The CDR3 nucleotides are TGCGCCAGCAGCTTGGGTGGACTAGGTGGAGAGACCCAGTACTTC. Protein sequence: CASSLGGLGGETQYF.

Note on this clone: Other DNA sequences in the same sample also yield this CDR3. CDR3 sequence: CASSLGQANQPQHF. The CDR3 DNA reads TGTGCCAGCAGCTTAGGGCAGGCCAATCAGCCCCAGCATTTT. The chain is built from TRBV7-9 and TRBJ1-5; D gene uncertain. Germline V gives CDR1 SEHNR, CDR2 FQNEAQ (reference sequence). The CDR3 length is 14 residues. Trimming took 1 base from V and 3 from J, leaving 7 bases between them.

This rearrangement joins TRBV11-2 to TRBJ1-2; 8 positions match TRBD1. Unmatched junction bases numbered 11, after V lost 5 bases and J lost 3 bases. Germline CDR1 is SGHAT and CDR2 is FQNNGV. CDR3 length: 16 amino acids. The CDR3 sequence is CASSLGQGSTYYGYTF. The CDR3 region has the DNA TGTGCCAGCAGCCTCGGACAGGGCTCGACCTACTATGGCTACACCTTC.

The rearrangement links TRBV5-1 to TRBJ2-2; the D gene is possibly TRBD1 (6 bases). CDR1 is SGHRS, CDR2 YFSETQ, per germline. Trimming took off 2 bases at V and 1 base at J, with 9 bases between the two ends. The CDR3 is 15 amino acids. The CDR3 spells CASSFGQMNTGELFF. The CDR3 DNA follows: TGCGCCAGCAGCTTTGGACAGATGAACACCGGGGAGCTGTTTTTT.

This rearrangement joins TRBV19 to TRBJ1-1, with 7 nucleotides matching TRBD1. Germline V gene data show CDR1 as LNHDA and CDR2 as SQIVND (reference sequence). The CDR3 has 13 amino acids. Trimming cost V 8 bases and J 3 bases; bases outside gene matches: 6. CDR3 DNA sequence: TGTGCCAGTCAGGACAGGTGGTACACTGAAGCTTTCTTT. This codes for CASQDRWYTEAFF.

The V gene is TRBV7-8, the J gene TRBJ1-2; D call uncertain. The germline CDR1 and CDR2 sequences are SGHVS and FQNEAQ. The CDR3 length is 13 residues. With 1 base removed from V and 2 bases from J, the gap between germline ends came to 5 bases. The CDR3 loop is CASSLGRNYGYTF. CDR3 coding DNA: TGTGCCAGCAGCTTAGGGAGGAACTATGGCTACACCTTC. Full variable domain (outside the CDR3, taken from reference TRBV7-8 and TRBJ1-2): GAGVSQSPRYKVAKRGQDVALRCDPISGHVSLFWYQQALGQGPEFLTYFQNEAQLDKSGLPSDRFFAERPEGSVSTLKIQRTQQEDSAVYLCASSLGRNYGYTFGSGTRLTVV.

The gene calls are TRBV5-1 and TRBJ1-1; D call uncertain. This CDR3 comprises 13 residues. V lost 1 base, J lost 3 bases, and 7 bases lay in between. Germline CDR1 and CDR2: SGHRS and YFSETQ. The CDR3 spells CASSLSGDTEAFF. The CDR3 nucleotides are TGCGCCAGCAGCTTGTCCGGGGACACTGAAGCTTTCTTT.

The chain uses TRBV18 and TRBJ1-1; D is unclear. Trimming cost V 3 bases and J 5 bases, with 10 bases left between them. Germline CDR1 reads KGHSH; CDR2 reads LQKENI. CDR3 length equals 13 residues. The CDR3: CASSPETGTEAFF. DNA of the CDR3: TGTGCCAGCTCACCGGAAACGGGTACTGAAGCTTTCTTT. Based on the CDR3 plus reference TRBV18 and TRBJ1-1, the full variable domain is NAGVMQNPRHLVRRRGQEARLRCSPMKGHSHVYWYRQLPEEGLKFMVYLQKENIIDESGMPKERFSAEFPKEGPSILRIQQVVRGDSAAYFCASSPETGTEAFFGQGTRLTVV.